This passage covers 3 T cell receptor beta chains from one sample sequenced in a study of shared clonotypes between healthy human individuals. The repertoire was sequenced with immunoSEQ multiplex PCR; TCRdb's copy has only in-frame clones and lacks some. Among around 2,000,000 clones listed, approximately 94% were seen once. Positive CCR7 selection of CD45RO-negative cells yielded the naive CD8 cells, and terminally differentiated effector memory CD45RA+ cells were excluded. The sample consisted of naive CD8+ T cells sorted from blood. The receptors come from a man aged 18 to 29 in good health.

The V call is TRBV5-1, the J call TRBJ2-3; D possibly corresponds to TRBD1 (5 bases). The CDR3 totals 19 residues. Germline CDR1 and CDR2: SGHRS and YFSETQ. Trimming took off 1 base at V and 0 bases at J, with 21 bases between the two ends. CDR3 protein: CASSLLNVSTGRSTDTQYF. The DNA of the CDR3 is TGCGCCAGCAGCTTGCTAAACGTCTCTACAGGCCGGAGCACAGATACGCAGTATTTT.

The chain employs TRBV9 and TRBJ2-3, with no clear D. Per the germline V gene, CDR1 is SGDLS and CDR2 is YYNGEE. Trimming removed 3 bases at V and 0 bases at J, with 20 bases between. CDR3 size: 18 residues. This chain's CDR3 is CASSAELGIVSSTDTQYF. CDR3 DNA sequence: TGTGCCAGCAGCGCTGAGTTAGGTATCGTGTCTAGCACAGATACGCAGTATTTT.

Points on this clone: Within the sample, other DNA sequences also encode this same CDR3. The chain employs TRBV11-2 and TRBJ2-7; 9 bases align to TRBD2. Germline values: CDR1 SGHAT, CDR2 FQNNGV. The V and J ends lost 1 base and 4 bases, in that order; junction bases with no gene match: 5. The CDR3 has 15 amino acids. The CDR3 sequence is CASSLVGSGSYEQYF. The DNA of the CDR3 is TGTGCCAGCAGCTTAGTCGGTAGCGGGAGTTACGAGCAGTACTTC.